The present TCR beta chain was sequenced within a study of T-cell reconstitution after alpha-beta-depleted transplantation in children. Broader study findings: Several hundred expanded graft clones reportedly supplied alpha-beta T cells about two months after transplant. Day-60 TCRbeta diversity that was high in some patients was derived from surviving recipient T cells and thymic progenitors. From newly produced T cells came most of the T-cell counts and diversity one year after transplant.

Trimming took 3 bases from V and 7 from J, leaving 7 bases between them. CDR1 and CDR2 from the germline V gene are MNHEY and SMNVEV (reference sequence). This CDR3 is built from 12 residues. The table lists this clonotype with many counts. Its antigen remains unknown. The TCRbeta library was prepared with unique molecular identifiers. TCRdb ran MiXCR on the PCR reads and lists one entry per CDR3 protein. Of about 870,000 distinct CDR3 sequences listed, 16% were seen once; the top ten hold around 4.5%. The clonotype originates from a male patient younger than 18 who had a stem cell transplant for acute lymphoblastic leukemia, so the T cells may come from the graft donor. The chain recombines TRBV27 with TRBJ2-1; D is possibly TRBD2 (5 bases). The sample consisted of PBMCs, mostly from graft donor cells, taken 360 days after TCRalphabeta/CD19-depleted stem cell transplant. CDR3 nucleotides: TGTGCCAGCAGTTTCACTAGGAATGAGCAGTTCTTC. This encodes CASSFTRNEQFF.